This T cell receptor (beta chain) was obtained from a study of Graves' ophthalmopathy and Graves' hyperthyroidism. Overall study results and limits: Ophthalmopathy was separated from stable hyperthyroidism by a 13-signature model with 87.88% sensitivity and roughly 84% specificity.

As the template, RNA transcripts were used to amplify TCR beta CDR3 regions. Second-round multiplex PCR followed a first-round RT-PCR using HTBI primers. Via MiXCR, TCRdb re-called the multiplex PCR reads, giving one row per CDR3 protein. The table lists about 600,000 distinct CDR3 sequences, about 40% of them singletons. For this clonotype: Its antigen is currently unknown.

The authors enrolled newly diagnosed hyperthyroidism patients aged 18 to 65 with under 2 months' duration. Researchers turned away patients with other autoimmune diseases, uncontrolled infections, pregnancy or lactation. The CDR3 length is 16 residues. CDR1 SGHRS and CDR2 YFSETQ come from the germline V gene. V dropped 3 bases and J dropped 3; count of bases not matched to a gene: 5. Sequenced: peripheral blood or thyroid tissue (not recorded which). The receptor's source is an adult man with Graves' hyperthyroidism. V usage is TRBV5-1 and J usage is TRBJ2-7; 14 bases map to TRBD2. CDR3: CASSSSGLAGDYEQYF. In DNA, the CDR3 is TGCGCCAGCAGCTCATCGGGACTAGCGGGGGACTACGAGCAGTACTTC.